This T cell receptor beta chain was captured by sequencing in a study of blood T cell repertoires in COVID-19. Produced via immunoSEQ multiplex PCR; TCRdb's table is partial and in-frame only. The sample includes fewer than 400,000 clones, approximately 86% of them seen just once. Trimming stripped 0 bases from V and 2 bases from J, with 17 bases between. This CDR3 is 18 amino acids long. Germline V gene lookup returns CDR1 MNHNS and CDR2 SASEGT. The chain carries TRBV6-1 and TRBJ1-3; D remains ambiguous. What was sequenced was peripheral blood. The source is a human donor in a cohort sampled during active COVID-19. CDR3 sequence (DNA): TGTGCCAGCAGTGAAGCGCTTCGTGTGGCAGTGCCTGGAAACACCATATATTTT. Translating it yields CASSEALRVAVPGNTIYF.